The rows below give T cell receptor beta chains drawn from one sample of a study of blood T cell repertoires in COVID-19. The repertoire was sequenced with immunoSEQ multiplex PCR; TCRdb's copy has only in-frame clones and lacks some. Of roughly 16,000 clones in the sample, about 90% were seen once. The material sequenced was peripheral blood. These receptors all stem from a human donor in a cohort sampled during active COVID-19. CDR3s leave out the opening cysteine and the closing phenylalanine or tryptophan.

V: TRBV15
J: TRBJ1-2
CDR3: ATSPRGVGGLDGYT

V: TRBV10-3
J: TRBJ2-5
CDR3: AISGIPSAGAQY

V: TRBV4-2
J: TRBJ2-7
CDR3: ASRGGGYEQY

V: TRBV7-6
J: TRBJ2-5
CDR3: ASSLDRMETQY

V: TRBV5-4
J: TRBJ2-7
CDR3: ASSFRGYDYEQY

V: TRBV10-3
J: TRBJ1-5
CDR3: AIRRDFGSNQPQH

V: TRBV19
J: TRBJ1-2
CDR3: ASSTGQGVNYGYT

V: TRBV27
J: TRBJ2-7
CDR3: ASSTLTGVSYEQY

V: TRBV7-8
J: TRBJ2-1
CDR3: ASSLGRGAYNEQF

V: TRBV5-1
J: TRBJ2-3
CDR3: ASFDRADADTQY

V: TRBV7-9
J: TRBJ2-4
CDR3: ASSLDQTSGGANIQY

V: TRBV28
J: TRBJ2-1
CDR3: ASRKRNRVVYNEQF

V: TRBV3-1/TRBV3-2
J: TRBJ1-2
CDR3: ASSQADRVYGYT

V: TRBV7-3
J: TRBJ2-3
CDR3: ASSLTLAGDTQY

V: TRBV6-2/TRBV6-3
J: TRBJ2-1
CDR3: ASSSVRGGLVNEQF

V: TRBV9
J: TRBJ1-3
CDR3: ASSVDQGAGNTIY

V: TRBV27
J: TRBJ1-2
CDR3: ASSPGSGGLGYT

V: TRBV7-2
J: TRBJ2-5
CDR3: ASSLVTSGGRETQY

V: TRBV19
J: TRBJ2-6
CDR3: ASRPGGVPGANVLT

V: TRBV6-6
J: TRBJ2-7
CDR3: ASSPDNSGGQY

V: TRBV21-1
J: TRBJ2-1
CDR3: ASSPDRGSYNEQF

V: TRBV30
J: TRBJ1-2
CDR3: AWSPHRADYGYT

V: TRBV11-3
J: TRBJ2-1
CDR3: ASSLGSGLHNEQF

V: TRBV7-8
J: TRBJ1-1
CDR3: ASSLGGLNTEAF

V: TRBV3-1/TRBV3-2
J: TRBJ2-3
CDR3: ASTDRGRDTQY

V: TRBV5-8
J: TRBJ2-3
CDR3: ASSLRLGASTDTQY

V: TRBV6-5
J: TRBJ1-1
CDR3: ASSYSRGLEAF

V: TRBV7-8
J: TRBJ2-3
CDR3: ASSSGGGWRTRTDTQY

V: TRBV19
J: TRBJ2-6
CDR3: ASTPLRSGSGANVLT

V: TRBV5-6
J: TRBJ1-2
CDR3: ASSWSPQNNYGYT

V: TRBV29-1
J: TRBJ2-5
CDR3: SVNPSSTSGEETQY

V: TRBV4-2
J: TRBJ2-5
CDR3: ASSQGTSGQETQY

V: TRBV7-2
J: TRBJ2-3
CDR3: ASSSRTSGGDTQY

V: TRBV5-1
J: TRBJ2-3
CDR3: ASSERGGRDVDTQY

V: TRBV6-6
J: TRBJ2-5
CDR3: ASSYTPTGSKETQY

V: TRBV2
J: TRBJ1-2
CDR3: ASANTGWGYGYT

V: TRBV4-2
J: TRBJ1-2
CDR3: ASSLTRDLSSYGYT

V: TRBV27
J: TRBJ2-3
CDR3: ASTNTGGPGHVPPSTDTQY

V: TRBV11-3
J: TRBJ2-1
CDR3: ASSYGGQGARNEQF

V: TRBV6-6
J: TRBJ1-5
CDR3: ASSPGTGSYSNQPQH

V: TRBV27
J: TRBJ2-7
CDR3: ASSLYRDSPYEQY

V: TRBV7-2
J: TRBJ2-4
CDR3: ASSLNIGQGNIQY

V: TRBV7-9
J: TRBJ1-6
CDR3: ASSLNGQGSSPLH

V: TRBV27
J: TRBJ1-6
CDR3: ASSEGQSPLH

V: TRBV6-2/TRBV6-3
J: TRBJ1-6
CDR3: ASSQTGSSPLH

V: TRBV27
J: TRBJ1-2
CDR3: ASSPGGGRHYGYT

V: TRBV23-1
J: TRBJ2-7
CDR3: ASSQSRLLLYGQY

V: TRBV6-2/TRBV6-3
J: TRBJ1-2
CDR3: ASSHTANYGYT

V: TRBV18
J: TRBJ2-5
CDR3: ASSPPAGKETQY

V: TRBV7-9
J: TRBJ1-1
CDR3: ASSQGQGQRDTEAF

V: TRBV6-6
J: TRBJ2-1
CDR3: ASSPVLGDNEQF

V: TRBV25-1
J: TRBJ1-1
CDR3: ASQEQGAEAF